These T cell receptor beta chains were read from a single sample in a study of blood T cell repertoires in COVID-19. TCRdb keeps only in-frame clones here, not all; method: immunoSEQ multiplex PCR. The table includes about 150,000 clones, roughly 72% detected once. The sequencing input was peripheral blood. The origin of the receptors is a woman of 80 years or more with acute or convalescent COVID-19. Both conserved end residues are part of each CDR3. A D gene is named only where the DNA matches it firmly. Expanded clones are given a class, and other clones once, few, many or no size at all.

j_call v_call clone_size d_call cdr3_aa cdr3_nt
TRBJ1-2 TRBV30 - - CAWSPRAGLNYGYTF TGTGCCTGGAGTCCAAGGGCGGGTCTTAACTATGGCTACACCTTC
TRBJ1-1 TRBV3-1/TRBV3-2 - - CASSALSGVGTEAFF TGTGCCAGCAGCGCTCTATCGGGGGTTGGCACTGAAGCTTTCTTT
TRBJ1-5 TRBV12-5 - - CASGLGSWDQPQHF TGTGCTAGTGGTTTGGGGAGTTGGGATCAGCCCCAGCATTTT
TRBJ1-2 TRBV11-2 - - CASSLDLMVSYYGYTF TGTGCCAGCAGCTTAGATCTAATGGTCTCGTACTATGGCTACACCTTC
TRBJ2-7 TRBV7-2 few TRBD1 CASSLVGQGAGEQYF TGTGCCAGCAGCTTGGTGGGACAGGGGGCCGGCGAGCAGTACTTC
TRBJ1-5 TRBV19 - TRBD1 CASSIGDSLNQPQHF TGTGCCAGTAGTATCGGGGACAGCCTCAATCAGCCCCAGCATTTT
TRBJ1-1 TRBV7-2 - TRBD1 CASSQDRGRVGEAFF TGTGCCAGCAGCCAGGACAGGGGGCGCGTAGGGGAAGCTTTCTTT
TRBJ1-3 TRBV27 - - CASSLRGSAGNTIYF TGTGCCAGCAGTTTGCGGGGGAGCGCTGGAAACACCATATATTTT
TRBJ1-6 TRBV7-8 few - CASSLLRNSPLHF TGTGCCAGCAGCTTATTGAGGAACTCACCCCTCCACTTT
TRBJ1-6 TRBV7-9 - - CASSLQGPNSPLHF TGTGCCAGCAGCTTACAGGGTCCTAATTCACCCCTCCACTTT
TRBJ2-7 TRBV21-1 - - CASTRTVPPYEQYF TGTGCCAGCACCAGAACCGTACCCCCCTACGAGCAGTACTTC
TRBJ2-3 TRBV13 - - CASTPPGVRTDTQYF TGTGCCAGCACCCCACCGGGGGTGCGGACAGATACGCAGTATTTT
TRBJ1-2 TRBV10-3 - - CATKTEAYGYTF TGTGCCACCAAGACAGAAGCCTATGGCTACACCTTC
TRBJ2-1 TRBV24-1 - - CATAQGGRRVPSYNEQFF TGTGCCACTGCCCAGGGGGGCAGGAGGGTCCCCTCCTACAATGAGCAGTTCTTC
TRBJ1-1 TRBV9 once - CASSVGVGGEAFF TGTGCCAGCAGCGTAGGGGTCGGCGGGGAAGCTTTCTTT
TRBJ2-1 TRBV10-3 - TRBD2 CAISKTGTSAYNEQFF TGTGCCATCAGTAAAACCGGGACTAGCGCTTACAATGAGCAGTTCTTC
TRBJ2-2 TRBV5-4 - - CASSRLGGGVSTGELFF TGTGCCAGCAGTCGATTAGGGGGCGGGGTGAGCACCGGGGAGCTGTTTTTT
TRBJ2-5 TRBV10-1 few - CASSLQRTEGTQYF TGCGCCAGCAGTCTACAGCGGACGGAAGGGACCCAGTACTTC
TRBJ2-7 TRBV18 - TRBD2 CASSPEAGTYEQYF TGTGCCAGCTCACCTGAAGCGGGGACTTACGAGCAGTACTTC
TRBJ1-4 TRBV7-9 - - CASSLSVTTNEKLFF TGTGCCAGCAGCTTAAGCGTCACAACTAATGAAAAACTGTTTTTT
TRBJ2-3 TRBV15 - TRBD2 CAAKAGGADTQYF TGTGCCGCAAAAGCGGGAGGGGCAGATACGCAGTATTTT
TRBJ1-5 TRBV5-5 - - CASSLGGEGYQPQHF TGTGCCAGCAGTCTTGGGGGCGAGGGATATCAGCCCCAGCATTTT
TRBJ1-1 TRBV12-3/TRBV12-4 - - CASSNGGNTEAFF TGTGCCAGCAGCAACGGAGGAAACACTGAAGCTTTCTTT
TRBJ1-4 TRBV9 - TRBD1 CASSVGGTWTGSEKLFF TGTGCCAGCAGCGTAGGGGGTACGTGGACAGGGAGTGAAAAACTGTTTTTT
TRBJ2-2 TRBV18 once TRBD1 CASSLGTANTGELFF TGTGCCAGCTCTCTCGGGACAGCGAACACCGGGGAGCTGTTTTTT
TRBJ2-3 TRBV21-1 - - CAPTLAGTDTQYF TGTGCCCCCACGCTAGCGGGTACAGATACGCAGTATTTT
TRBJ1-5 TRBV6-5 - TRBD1 CASSSGQGAHQPQHF TGTGCCAGCAGTTCGGGACAGGGGGCCCATCAGCCCCAGCATTTT
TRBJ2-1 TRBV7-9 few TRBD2 CASSLDGLAGHNEQFF TGTGCCAGCAGCTTGGACGGACTAGCGGGGCACAATGAGCAGTTCTTC
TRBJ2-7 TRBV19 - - CASSPPDSAYEQYF TGTGCCAGTAGTCCCCCGGACTCAGCCTACGAGCAGTACTTC
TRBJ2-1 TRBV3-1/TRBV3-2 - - CASSQDGAIREQFF TGTGCCAGCAGCCAAGATGGGGCTATTCGTGAGCAGTTCTTC
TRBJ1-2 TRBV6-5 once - CASSYSSDYGYTF TGTGCCAGCAGTTACTCCTCAGACTATGGCTACACCTTC
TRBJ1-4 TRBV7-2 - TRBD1 CASSFRQGIEKLFF TGTGCCAGCAGCTTTCGACAGGGTATCGAAAAACTGTTTTTT
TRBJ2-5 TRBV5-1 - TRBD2 CASSLDGTSGGGETQYF TGCGCCAGCAGCTTGGACGGGACTAGCGGGGGAGGAGAGACCCAGTACTTC
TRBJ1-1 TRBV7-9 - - CASSPRGGPMNTEAFF TGTGCCAGCAGCCCCCGGGGGGGGCCGATGAACACTGAAGCTTTCTTT
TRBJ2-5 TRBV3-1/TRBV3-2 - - CASSGGFQLQETQYF TGTGCCAGCAGCGGAGGATTTCAGCTGCAAGAGACCCAGTACTTC
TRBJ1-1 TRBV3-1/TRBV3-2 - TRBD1 CASSQGGAGGAFF TGTGCCAGCAGCCAAGGCGGGGCAGGGGGAGCTTTCTTT
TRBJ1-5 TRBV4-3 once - CASSQGALDQPQHF TGCGCCAGCAGCCAAGGAGCGTTGGATCAGCCCCAGCATTTT
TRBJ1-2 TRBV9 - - CASSVAGGEVAGYTF TGTGCCAGCAGCGTAGCTGGAGGGGAGGTGGCTGGCTACACCTTC
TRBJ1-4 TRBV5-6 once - CASSLGRRNEKLFF TGTGCCAGCAGCTTGGGACGGAGGAATGAAAAACTGTTTTTT
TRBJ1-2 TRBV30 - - CAWTIQGEWGYTF TGTGCCTGGACCATACAGGGAGAGTGGGGCTACACCTTC